This entry is about one T cell receptor beta chain. What it binds is not known. Drawing of peripheral blood yielded 8.5 to 10 milliliters from each donor. A minimum of 7 million PBMCs was isolated per sample. The sample belongs to a study of blood T cells in healthy people across ages. CDR1 SGHAT and CDR2 FQDESV come from the germline V gene (reference sequence). There are 16 residues in the CDR3. V was shortened by 3 bases and J by 2 bases, with 16 bases between the two germline ends. Primed by a sample-barcoded 5' primer and a J-beta primer mix, a second PCR proceeded for about 6 to 12 cycles. With 12 random nucleotides, a template-switch adaptor tagged each individual cDNA molecule. Each CDR3 protein is one row after TCRdb ran MiXCR on the 5' RACE reads. The sample shows 1.5 million to 2 million distinct CDR3 sequences, around 48% of them seen only once. Notes on the study in general: Strongly correlated with naive T cell percentage was TCR beta diversity.

The rearrangement links TRBV11-1 to TRBJ2-5; TRBD2 is a possible D gene (6 bases). Input material: blood. This clonotype was obtained from a woman aged 40 to 50 in good health. The CDR3 coding sequence is TGTGCCAGCAGCTTGTCTGGGCTAGCGAGACAAGAGACCCAGTACTTC. Encoded protein: CASSLSGLARQETQYF.